Presented here are 22 T cell receptor beta chains from one specimen sequenced in a study of cytomegalovirus exposure and HLA in healthy donors. PCR employed 60 Vbeta and 13 Jbeta primers. The repertoire was sequenced with immunoSEQ multiplex PCR; TCRdb's copy has only in-frame clones and lacks some. Here the sample spans over 100,000 clones, roughly three fifths being singletons. The sample was PBMCs. The receptors stem from a man aged 18 to 30 in good health and CMV-seronegative.

DNA of the CDR3: TGTGCCAGTAGTACTCTAGCGGGAGGCCAAGATACGCAGTATTTT. This translates into CASSTLAGGQDTQYF. The chain employs TRBV19 and TRBJ2-3; the match to TRBD2 covers 11 bases. Germline CDR1 is LNHDA and CDR2 is SQIVND (reference sequence). The CDR3 has 15 amino acids. The J segment lost 5 bases and the V segment lost 4 bases, leaving 5 bases of the junction unmatched.

The chain employs TRBV5-1 and TRBJ1-4; 7 bases agree with TRBD1. Trimming cost V 2 bases and J 4 bases; bases outside gene matches: 14. The CDR3 contains 18 residues. In germline, CDR1 is SGHRS, CDR2 YFSETQ. The CDR3 protein is CASSFRPGQWGINEKLFF. The DNA of the CDR3 is TGCGCCAGCAGCTTTAGACCGGGACAGTGGGGCATTAATGAAAAACTGTTTTTT.

In its sample, this clone was seen a few times. V usage is TRBV28 and J usage is TRBJ2-1, with D tentatively TRBD1 (5 bases). Germline V gene sequence: CDR1 MDHEN, CDR2 SYDVKM. This CDR3 is 15 amino acids long. V lost 2 bases, J lost 5 bases, and 13 bases lay in between. The CDR3 spells CASSLDRGLDNEQFF. DNA for the CDR3: TGTGCCAGCAGTTTAGATAGGGGTCTGGACAATGAGCAGTTCTTC.

This chain uses TRBV7-8 with TRBJ2-7; D not certain. Trimming stripped 6 bases from V and 6 bases from J, with 15 bases between. Germline V gene data show CDR1 as SGHVS and CDR2 as FQNEAQ. The CDR3 loop spans 13 amino acids. The DNA for the CDR3 is TGTGCCAGCAGTTCATTAACTCCCGCCGAGCAGTACTTC. Encoded protein: CASSSLTPAEQYF.

The chain carries TRBV4-2 and TRBJ2-1, with 13 nucleotides matching TRBD2. CDR3 length: 17 amino acids. J was trimmed by 6 bases and V by 1 base; bases with no gene match: 6. Germline CDR1 and CDR2: LGHNA and YNFKEQ. DNA of the CDR3: TGTGCCAGCAGCCAAGGGACTAGCGGGAGCATGAGCAATGAGCAGTTCTTC. Residues: CASSQGTSGSMSNEQFF.

J is TRBJ2-5 and V is TRBV27; a weak D match, TRBD1 (5 bases). The germline CDR1 and CDR2 sequences are MNHEY and SMNVEV (reference sequence). The CDR3 contains 13 residues. V was shortened by 9 bases and J by 5 bases, with 16 bases between the two germline ends. CDR3 loop: CASKLQGVETQYF. In nucleotides, the CDR3 is TGTGCCAGTAAATTGCAGGGCGTGGAGACCCAGTACTTC.

The chain has TRBV28 and TRBJ1-5; D possibly corresponds to TRBD1 (5 bases). The CDR3 contains 14 residues. CDR1 MDHEN and CDR2 SYDVKM come from the germline V gene. V gave up 5 bases and J gave up 9 bases, with 17 bases separating them. The CDR3 is CASSLTVSLGPQHF. The CDR3 DNA reads as TGTGCCAGCAGTCTGACAGTTTCCTTGGGGCCCCAGCATTTT.

The gene calls are TRBV10-3 and TRBJ2-7, with TRBD1 matching 10 bases. V lost 4 bases to trimming and J lost 2 bases; unmatched junction nucleotides: 5. Germline V gene data show CDR1 as ENHRY and CDR2 as SYGVKD. The CDR3 totals 15 residues. In DNA form, the CDR3 reads TGTGCCATCAGTGTGACCGGGACAGGGGCCTACGAGCAGTACTTC. Protein product: CAISVTGTGAYEQYF.

The V and J genes are TRBV5-6 and TRBJ2-1, with 9 bases lining up with TRBD1. This CDR3 is built from 16 residues. The J segment lost 7 bases and the V segment lost 3 bases, leaving 11 bases of the junction unmatched. Germline V gene data show CDR1 as SGHDT and CDR2 as YYEEEE. The CDR3 nucleotides read TGTGCCAGCAGCTCCCTCGGGACAGGGTTCGGGAATGAGCAGTTCTTC. Protein: CASSSLGTGFGNEQFF.

The chain has TRBV28 and TRBJ1-1; D is ambiguous. Germline V gives CDR1 MDHEN, CDR2 SYDVKM. The CDR3 runs to 15 residues. V lost 5 bases, J lost 4 bases, and 17 bases lay in between. For the CDR3, the DNA is TGTGCCAGCAGTACAAGAGGCATGTTGGGCACTGAAGCTTTCTTT. This translates into CASSTRGMLGTEAFF.

This clone occurred once. The CDR3: CASSQVRQTRDTQYF. CDR3 nucleotide sequence: TGTGCCAGCAGCCAAGTTCGACAGACGAGAGATACGCAGTATTTT. The chain couples TRBV14 to TRBJ2-3, with D perhaps matching TRBD1 (5 bases). The CDR3 has 15 residues. The V gene's germline CDR1 is SGHDN and CDR2 FVKESK. V lost 1 base, J lost 5 bases, and 13 bases lay in between.

This clone appeared a few times. The chain carries TRBV9 and TRBJ2-2; TRBD1 matches 8 bases. Germline trimming cut 0 bases from V and 2 bases from J; bases unmatched to any gene: 9. CDR1 is SGDLS, CDR2 YYNGEE, per germline. This CDR3 has 18 residues. The CDR3 here is CASSVAEWGQDNTGELFF. The CDR3 DNA follows: TGTGCCAGCAGCGTAGCTGAATGGGGACAGGATAACACCGGGGAGCTGTTTTTT.

This rearrangement joins TRBV18 to TRBJ2-7; 11 nucleotides match TRBD2. The CDR3 has 18 residues. Trimming cost V 2 bases and J 2 bases; bases outside gene matches: 11. CDR1 is KGHSH and CDR2 is LQKENI in the germline V gene. The CDR3 region has the DNA TGTGCCAGCTCACCAGGCGTTTTAGCGGGAGGGACAACCTACGAGCAGTACTTC. This encodes CASSPGVLAGGTTYEQYF.

This clone was picked up a small number of times. The V call is TRBV6-5, the J call TRBJ2-7, with 9 bases that match TRBD2. Germline CDR1 is MNHEY and CDR2 is SVGAGI. The V gene end was trimmed by 6 bases and the J gene end by 0 bases; junction bases not matched to a gene: 3. The CDR3 totals 14 residues. The CDR3 sequence is CASSRSGSSYEQYF. The CDR3 region has the DNA TGTGCCAGCAGCCGTAGCGGGAGCTCCTACGAGCAGTACTTC.

V and J are TRBV28 and TRBJ1-3; no clear D. Trimming stripped 1 base from V and 4 bases from J, with 8 bases between. Per germline, CDR1 MDHEN and CDR2 SYDVKM. CDR3 length: 14 residues. The CDR3 region has the DNA TGTGCCAGCAGTTTATTGAGGGTAGGAAACACCATATATTTT. It yields the protein CASSLLRVGNTIYF.

In its sample, this clone was seen a few times. J is TRBJ2-7 and V is TRBV4-3, with TRBD2 matching 7 bases. From germline, CDR1 is LGHNA and CDR2 YSLEER. J lost 1 base, V lost 0 bases, and 6 bases had no gene match. The CDR3 runs 16 residues. DNA for the CDR3: TGCGCCAGCAGCCAAGACCCCCTAGCGGTTTCCTACGAGCAGTACTTC. Translation: CASSQDPLAVSYEQYF.

This clone showed up just once. The CDR3 region is CASSLLRGNTGELFF. The CDR3 DNA reads as TGTGCCAGCAGCTTACTACGGGGGAACACCGGGGAGCTGTTTTTT. The chain joins TRBV11-3 to TRBJ2-2, with a weak D call TRBD2 (5 bases). CDR1 and CDR2 from the germline V gene are SGHNT and YENEEA. Trimming left V 2 bases short and J 1 base short, with 8 bases between. The CDR3 loop spans 15 amino acids.

The gene calls are TRBV23-1 and TRBJ1-4; D is perhaps TRBD1 (6 bases). TRBV23-1 is known as an ORF, though its function is uncertain. CDR3 length: 15 amino acids. The V end lost 2 bases, the J end lost 3 bases, and 10 bases lay between the germline ends. CDR3 nucleotide sequence: TGCGCCAGCAGTCAAACAGGGATGCCTAATGAAAAACTGTTTTTT. It encodes CASSQTGMPNEKLFF.

This clone was seen a handful of times. V gene TRBV25-1 combines with J gene TRBJ2-5; weak D call: TRBD2 (5 bases). The V end was cut by 3 bases, the J end by 10 bases, with 12 bases between. Germline V CDR1 and CDR2: MGHDK, SYGVNS. The CDR3 covers 12 residues. CDR3 sequence: CASSDGSRGQYF. The CDR3 region has the DNA TGTGCCAGCAGTGACGGATCCCGGGGCCAGTACTTC.

The CDR3 bases are TGTGCCAGCAGGGGCGACAGGGGGTGGGAAGCTTTCTTT. Amino acid sequence: CASRGDRGWEAFF. The chain has TRBV6-1 and TRBJ1-1; 9 nucleotides line up with TRBD1. The germline V gene encodes CDR1 MNHNS and CDR2 SASEGT. The CDR3 is made up of 13 amino acids. V dropped 6 bases and J dropped 8; count of bases not matched to a gene: 7.

A word on this clone: This same CDR3 is encoded by further DNA sequences in the sample. The J gene is TRBJ1-5, the V gene TRBV7-6; 9 bases are shared with TRBD1. Germline assignment: CDR1 SGHVS and CDR2 FNYEAQ. The V and J ends lost 5 bases and 7 bases, in that order; junction bases with no gene match: 3. The CDR3 totals 13 residues. This CDR3 reads CASSADRGQPQHF. As DNA, the CDR3 is TGTGCCAGCAGCGCGGACAGGGGACAGCCCCAGCATTTT.

The V and J genes are TRBV13 and TRBJ1-4; 7 positions match TRBD1. The germline V gene has CDR1 PRHDT and CDR2 FYEKMQ (reference sequence). The V gene end was trimmed by 1 base and the J gene end by 5 bases; junction bases not matched to a gene: 4. The CDR3 has 15 residues. CDR3 sequence: CASSLATGLNEKLFF. The CDR3 bases are TGTGCCAGCAGCTTAGCGACAGGGCTAAATGAAAAACTGTTTTTT. Combining the CDR3 with reference TRBV13 and TRBJ1-4 gives the whole variable domain AAGVIQSPRHLIKEKRETATLKCYPIPRHDTVYWYQQGPGQDPQFLISFYEKMQSDKGSIPDRFSAQQFSDYHSELNMSSLELGDSALYFCASSLATGLNEKLFFGSGTQLSVL.